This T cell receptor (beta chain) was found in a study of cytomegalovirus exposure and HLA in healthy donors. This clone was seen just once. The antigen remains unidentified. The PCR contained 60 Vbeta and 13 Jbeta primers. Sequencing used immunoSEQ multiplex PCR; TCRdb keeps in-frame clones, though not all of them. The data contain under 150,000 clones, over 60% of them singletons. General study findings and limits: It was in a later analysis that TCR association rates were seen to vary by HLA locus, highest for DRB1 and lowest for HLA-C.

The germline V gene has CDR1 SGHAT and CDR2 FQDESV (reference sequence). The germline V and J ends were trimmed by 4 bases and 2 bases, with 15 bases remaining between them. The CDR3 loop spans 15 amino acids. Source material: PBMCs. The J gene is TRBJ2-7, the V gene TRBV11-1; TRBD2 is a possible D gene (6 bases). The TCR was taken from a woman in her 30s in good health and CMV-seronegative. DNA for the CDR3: TGTGCCAGCAGCTCTAGAGGAGGGGCGACCTACGAGCAGTACTTC. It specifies CASSSRGGATYEQYF. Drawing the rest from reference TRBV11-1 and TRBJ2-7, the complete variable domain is EAEVAQSPRYKITEKSQAVAFWCDPISGHATLYWYRQILGQGPELLVQFQDESVVDDSQLPKDRFSAERLKGVDSTLKIQPAELGDSAMYLCASSSRGGATYEQYFGPGTRLTVT.